The 10 T cell receptor beta chains listed next were all sequenced from one sample in a study of OX40 agonist ivuxolimab in advanced cancers. Data came from immunoSEQ multiplex PCR; TCRdb stores just in-frame clones and leaves some out. The table records around 29,000 clones, just over 90% of them present only once. The material was CD4+ or CD8+ T cells sorted from blood, obtained in a trial of the OX40 agonist ivuxolimab. The receptor source for this set is an adult with an advanced solid tumor such as melanoma, head and neck, liver or kidney cancer.

This clone was detected once. The rearrangement joins TRBV19 to TRBJ1-1; TRBD1 aligns across 9 bases. CDR1 is LNHDA, CDR2 SQIVND, per germline (reference sequence). V lost 3 bases, J lost 6 bases, and 5 bases stayed unmatched. This CDR3 has 14 amino acids. CDR3 sequence (DNA): TGTGCCAGTAGTATCGGGACAGGGTGGGCTGAAGCTTTCTTT. Translated, it gives CASSIGTGWAEAFF. Based on the CDR3 plus reference TRBV19 and TRBJ1-1, the full variable domain is DGGITQSPKYLFRKEGQNVTLSCEQNLNHDAMYWYRQDPGQGLRLIYYSQIVNDFQKGDIAEGYSVSREKKESFPLTVTSAQKNPTAFYLCASSIGTGWAEAFFGQGTRLTVV.

This chain links TRBV19 with TRBJ2-7; tentatively, D is TRBD1 (7 bases). This CDR3 spans 13 amino acids. Trimming took off 5 bases at V and 3 bases at J, with 11 bases between the two ends. Germline V gene lookup returns CDR1 LNHDA and CDR2 SQIVND (reference sequence). The CDR3 protein is CASSPGGGYEQYF. The DNA of the CDR3 is TGTGCCAGTAGTCCAGGGGGAGGCTACGAGCAGTACTTC. Drawing the rest from reference TRBV19 and TRBJ2-7, the complete variable domain is DGGITQSPKYLFRKEGQNVTLSCEQNLNHDAMYWYRQDPGQGLRLIYYSQIVNDFQKGDIAEGYSVSREKKESFPLTVTSAQKNPTAFYLCASSPGGGYEQYFGPGTRLTVT.

Only one count was recorded for this clone. The V gene is TRBV5-1, the J gene TRBJ1-1; D gene unclear. Trimming stripped 2 bases from V and 1 base from J, with 9 bases between. CDR3 length equals 14 residues. Germline-derived CDR1 and CDR2 are SGHRS and YFSETQ. The CDR3 loop is CASSFFRANTEAFF. CDR3 in DNA: TGCGCCAGCAGCTTCTTTAGGGCGAACACTGAAGCTTTCTTT.

CDR3 in amino acids: CASSLFQDLGTEAFF. As DNA, the CDR3 is TGTGCCAGCAGTTTATTCCAAGATCTCGGCACTGAAGCTTTCTTT. The V gene is TRBV27, the J gene TRBJ1-1; no clear D gene. Per germline, CDR1 MNHEY and CDR2 SMNVEV (reference sequence). The CDR3 totals 15 residues. V was trimmed by 1 base and J by 4 bases, leaving 13 bases between them.

This chain's CDR3 is CAWKGEMNTEAFF. Written as DNA, the CDR3 is TGTGCCTGGAAAGGGGAAATGAACACTGAAGCTTTCTTT. The V and J genes are TRBV30 and TRBJ1-1; D is possibly TRBD1 (5 bases). The CDR3 consists of 13 residues. V lost 4 bases and J lost 0, with 9 bases in between. Per the germline V gene, CDR1 is GTSNPN and CDR2 is SVGIG (reference sequence). Looking up the rest from reference TRBV30 and TRBJ1-1 gives the full variable domain: SQTIHQWPATLVQPVGSPLSLECTVEGTSNPNLYWYRQAAGRGLQLLFYSVGIGQISSEVPQNLSASRPQDRQFILSSKKLLLSDSGFYLCAWKGEMNTEAFFGQGTRLTVV.

DNA for the CDR3: TGTGCCAGCAGCTTAGCGGGGGGATACACAGATACGCAGTATTTT. Translation gives CASSLAGGYTDTQYF. The J gene is TRBJ2-3, the V gene TRBV7-8, with a possible D match to TRBD2 (6 bases). Trimming shortened V by 0 bases and J by 2 bases, and 9 bases separated the two germline ends. The CDR3 covers 15 residues. The V gene's germline CDR1 is SGHVS and CDR2 FQNEAQ.

The J gene is TRBJ2-1, the V gene TRBV7-6; TRBD2 matches at 7 bases. V trimming: 5 bases; J trimming: 8 bases; junction bases outside the gene matches: 6. The CDR3 contains 13 residues. Germline CDR1 and CDR2: SGHVS and FNYEAQ. The CDR3, as DNA: TGTGCCAGCAGCCGCGTCGGGGGGTATGAGCAGTTCTTC. Translation gives CASSRVGGYEQFF.

J is TRBJ2-1 and V is TRBV5-8, with TRBD1 identical over 8 bases. The CDR3 totals 15 residues. V trimming: 0 bases; J trimming: 2 bases; junction bases outside the gene matches: 1. Germline CDR1 reads SGHTS; CDR2 reads YDEGEE. CDR3 nucleotides: TGTGCCAGCAGCTTGGGACAGGGGCCCTACAATGAGCAGTTCTTC. This gives the protein CASSLGQGPYNEQFF.

V gene TRBV13 combines with J gene TRBJ2-1; TRBD2 might be the D (6 bases). The V gene lost 3 bases and the J gene lost 0 bases, with 6 bases spanning the gap. Germline CDR1 reads PRHDT; CDR2 reads FYEKMQ (reference sequence). The length of the CDR3 is 14 residues. CDR3 DNA: TGTGCCAGCAGCTTCGGGAGCTCCTACAATGAGCAGTTCTTC. Its translation is CASSFGSSYNEQFF.

V and J are TRBV11-3 and TRBJ2-2; D is unresolved. Germline V gene lookup returns CDR1 SGHNT and CDR2 YENEEA. V was pared by 4 bases and J by 6 bases, with 6 bases between. The CDR3 loop spans 12 amino acids. The chain's CDR3 is CASSSLPGELFF. The CDR3 nucleotides are TGTGCCAGCAGCTCGTTGCCCGGGGAGCTGTTTTTT.